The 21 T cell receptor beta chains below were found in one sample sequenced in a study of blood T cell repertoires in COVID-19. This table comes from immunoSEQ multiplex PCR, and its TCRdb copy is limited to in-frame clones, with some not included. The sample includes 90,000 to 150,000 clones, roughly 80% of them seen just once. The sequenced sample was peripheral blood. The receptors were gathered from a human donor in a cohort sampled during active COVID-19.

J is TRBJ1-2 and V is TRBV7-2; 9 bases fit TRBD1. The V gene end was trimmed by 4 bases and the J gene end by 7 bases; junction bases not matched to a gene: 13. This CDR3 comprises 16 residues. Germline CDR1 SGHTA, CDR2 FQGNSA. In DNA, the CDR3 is TGTGCCAGCAGCTCGCCAGGACAGGGGTGGTTTGGTGGCTACACCTTC. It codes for CASSSPGQGWFGGYTF.

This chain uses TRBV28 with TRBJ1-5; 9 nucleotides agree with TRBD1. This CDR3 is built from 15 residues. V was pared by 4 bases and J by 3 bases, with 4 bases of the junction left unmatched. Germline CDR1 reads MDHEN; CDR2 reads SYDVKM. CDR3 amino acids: CASSYRGPHNQPQHF. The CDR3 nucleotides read TGTGCCAGCAGTTACAGGGGGCCTCACAATCAGCCCCAGCATTTT.

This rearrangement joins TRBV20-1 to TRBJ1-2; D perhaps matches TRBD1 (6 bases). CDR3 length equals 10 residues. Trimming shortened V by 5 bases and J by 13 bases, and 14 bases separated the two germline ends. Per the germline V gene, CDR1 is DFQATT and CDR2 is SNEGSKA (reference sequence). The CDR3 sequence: CSAGTGHLTF. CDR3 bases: TGCAGTGCTGGAACAGGGCACCTCACCTTC.

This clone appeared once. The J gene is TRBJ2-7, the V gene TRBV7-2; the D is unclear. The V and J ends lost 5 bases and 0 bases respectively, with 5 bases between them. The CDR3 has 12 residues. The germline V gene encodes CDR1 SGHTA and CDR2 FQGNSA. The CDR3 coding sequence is TGTGCCAGCAGCCTAAACTCCTACGAGCAGTACTTC. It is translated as CASSLNSYEQYF.

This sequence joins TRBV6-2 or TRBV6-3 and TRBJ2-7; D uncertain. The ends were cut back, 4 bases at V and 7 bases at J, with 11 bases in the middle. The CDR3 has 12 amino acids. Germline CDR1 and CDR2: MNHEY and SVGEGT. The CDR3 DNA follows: TGTGCCAGCAGTTTCGGTACGTGGGAGCAGTACTTC. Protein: CASSFGTWEQYF.

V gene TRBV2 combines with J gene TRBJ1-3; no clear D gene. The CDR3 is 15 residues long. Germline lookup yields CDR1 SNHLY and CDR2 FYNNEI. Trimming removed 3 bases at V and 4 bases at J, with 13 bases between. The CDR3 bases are TGTGCCAGCAGTGACACTGTTTCGCGGGGAAACACCATATATTTT. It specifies CASSDTVSRGNTIYF. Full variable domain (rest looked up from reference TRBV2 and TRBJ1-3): EPEVTQTPSHQVTQMGQEVILRCVPISNHLYFYWYRQILGQKVEFLVSFYNNEISEKSEIFDDQFSVERPDGSNFTLKIRSTKLEDSAMYFCASSDTVSRGNTIYFGEGSWLTVV.

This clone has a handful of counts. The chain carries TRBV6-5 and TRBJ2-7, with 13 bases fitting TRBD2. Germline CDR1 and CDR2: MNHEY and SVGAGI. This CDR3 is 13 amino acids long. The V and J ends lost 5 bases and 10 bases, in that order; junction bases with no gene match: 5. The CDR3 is CASSNGLAGEQYF. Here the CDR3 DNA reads TGTGCCAGCAGTAACGGACTAGCGGGAGAACAGTACTTC.

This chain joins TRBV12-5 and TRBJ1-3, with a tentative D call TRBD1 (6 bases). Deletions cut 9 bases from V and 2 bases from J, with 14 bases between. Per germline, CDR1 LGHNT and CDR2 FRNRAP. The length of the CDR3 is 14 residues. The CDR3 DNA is TGTGCTAGCAACACCTGGGGGCCTGGAAACACCATATATTTT. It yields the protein CASNTWGPGNTIYF.

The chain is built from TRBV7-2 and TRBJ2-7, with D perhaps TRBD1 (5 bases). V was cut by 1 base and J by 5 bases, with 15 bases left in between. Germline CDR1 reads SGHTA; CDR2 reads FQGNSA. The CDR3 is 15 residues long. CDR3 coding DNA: TGTGCCAGCAGCTTAGACGGTGCAAGGGGTAACGAGCAGTACTTC. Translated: CASSLDGARGNEQYF.

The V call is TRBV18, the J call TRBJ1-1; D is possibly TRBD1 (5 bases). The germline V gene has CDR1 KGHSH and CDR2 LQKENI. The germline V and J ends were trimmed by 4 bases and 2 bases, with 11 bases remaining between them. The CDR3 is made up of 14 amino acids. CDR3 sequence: CASSRTRGNTEAFF. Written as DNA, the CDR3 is TGTGCCAGCTCACGTACGCGGGGCAACACTGAAGCTTTCTTT. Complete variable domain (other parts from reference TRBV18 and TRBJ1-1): NAGVMQNPRHLVRRRGQEARLRCSPMKGHSHVYWYRQLPEEGLKFMVYLQKENIIDESGMPKERFSAEFPKEGPSILRIQQVVRGDSAAYFCASSRTRGNTEAFFGQGTRLTVV.

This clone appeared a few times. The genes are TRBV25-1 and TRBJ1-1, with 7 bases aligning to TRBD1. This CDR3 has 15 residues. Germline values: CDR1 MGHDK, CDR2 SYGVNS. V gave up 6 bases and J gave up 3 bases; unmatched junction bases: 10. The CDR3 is CASRVDRAGHTEAFF. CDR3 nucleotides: TGTGCCAGCAGGGTCGACAGGGCCGGACACACTGAAGCTTTCTTT. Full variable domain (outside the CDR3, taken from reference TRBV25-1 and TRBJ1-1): EADIYQTPRYLVIGTGKKITLECSQTMGHDKMYWYQQDPGMELHLIHYSYGVNSTEKGDLSSESTVSRIRTEHFPLTLESARPSHTSQYLCASRVDRAGHTEAFFGQGTRLTVV.

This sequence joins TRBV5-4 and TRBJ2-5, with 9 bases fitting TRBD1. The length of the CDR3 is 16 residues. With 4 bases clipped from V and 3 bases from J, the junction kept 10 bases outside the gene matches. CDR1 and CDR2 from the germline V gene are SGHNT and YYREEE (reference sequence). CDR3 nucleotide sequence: TGTGCCAGCAGCAATGGTGGGACAGGGATGGAAGAGACCCAGTACTTC. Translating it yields CASSNGGTGMEETQYF.

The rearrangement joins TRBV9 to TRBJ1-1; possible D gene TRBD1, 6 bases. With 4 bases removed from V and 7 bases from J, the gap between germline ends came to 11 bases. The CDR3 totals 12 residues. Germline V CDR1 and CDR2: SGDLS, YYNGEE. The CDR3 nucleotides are TGTGCCAGCAGCCAAGGGGGGGTTGAAGCTTTCTTT. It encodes CASSQGGVEAFF.

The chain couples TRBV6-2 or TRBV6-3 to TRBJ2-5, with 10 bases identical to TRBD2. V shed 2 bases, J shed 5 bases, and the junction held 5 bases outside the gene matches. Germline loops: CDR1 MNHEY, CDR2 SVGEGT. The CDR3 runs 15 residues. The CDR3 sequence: CASSYVTSGTETQYF. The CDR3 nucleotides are TGTGCCAGCAGTTACGTCACTAGCGGGACGGAGACCCAGTACTTC.

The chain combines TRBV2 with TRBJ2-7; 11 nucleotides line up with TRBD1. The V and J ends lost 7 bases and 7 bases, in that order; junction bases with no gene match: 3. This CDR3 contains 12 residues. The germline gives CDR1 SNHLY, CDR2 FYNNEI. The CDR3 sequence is CASTGQGAEQYF. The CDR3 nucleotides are TGTGCCAGCACCGGACAGGGGGCTGAGCAGTACTTC.

This CDR3 reads CATSDKAGLSEQYF. DNA of the CDR3: TGTGCCACCAGTGATAAGGCGGGATTAAGCGAGCAGTACTTC. V and J are TRBV24-1 and TRBJ2-7, with D possibly TRBD2 on 6 matching bases. The germline V gene encodes CDR1 KGHDR and CDR2 SFDVKD. This CDR3 is 14 amino acids long. Trimming removed 3 bases at V and 6 bases at J, with 14 bases between.

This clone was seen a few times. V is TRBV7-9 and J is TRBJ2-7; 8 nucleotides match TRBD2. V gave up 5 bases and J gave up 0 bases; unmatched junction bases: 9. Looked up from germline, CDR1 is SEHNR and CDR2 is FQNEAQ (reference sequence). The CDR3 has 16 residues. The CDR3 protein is CASSLSGGPSSYEQYF. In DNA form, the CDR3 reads TGTGCCAGCAGCCTATCGGGAGGGCCCAGCTCCTACGAGCAGTACTTC.

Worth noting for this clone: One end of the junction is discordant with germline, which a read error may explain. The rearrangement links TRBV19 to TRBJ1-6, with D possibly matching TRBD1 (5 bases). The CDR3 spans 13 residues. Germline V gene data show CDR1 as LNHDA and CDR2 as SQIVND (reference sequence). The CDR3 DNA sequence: TGTGCCAGTAGTACCCAAGACAGTTCACCTCTCCACTTT. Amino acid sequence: CASSTQDSSPLHF.

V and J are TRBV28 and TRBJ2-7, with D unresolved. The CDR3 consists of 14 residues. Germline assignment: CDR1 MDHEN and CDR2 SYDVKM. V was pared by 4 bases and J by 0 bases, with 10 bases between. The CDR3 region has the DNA TGTGCCAGCAGTTCACAGAGAAGCTCCTACGAGCAGTACTTC. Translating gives CASSSQRSSYEQYF.

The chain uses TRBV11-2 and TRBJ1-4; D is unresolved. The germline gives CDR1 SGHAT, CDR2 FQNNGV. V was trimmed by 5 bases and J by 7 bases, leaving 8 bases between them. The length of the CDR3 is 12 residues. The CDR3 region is CASSPMAEKLFF. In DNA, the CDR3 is TGTGCCAGCAGCCCCATGGCTGAAAAACTGTTTTTT.

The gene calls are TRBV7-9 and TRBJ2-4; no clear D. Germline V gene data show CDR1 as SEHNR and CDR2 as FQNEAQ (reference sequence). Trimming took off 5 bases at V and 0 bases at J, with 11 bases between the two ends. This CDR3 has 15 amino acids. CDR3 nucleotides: TGTGCCAGCAGCCCCAGTGTCCTAGCCAAAAACATTCAGTACTTC. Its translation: CASSPSVLAKNIQYF.